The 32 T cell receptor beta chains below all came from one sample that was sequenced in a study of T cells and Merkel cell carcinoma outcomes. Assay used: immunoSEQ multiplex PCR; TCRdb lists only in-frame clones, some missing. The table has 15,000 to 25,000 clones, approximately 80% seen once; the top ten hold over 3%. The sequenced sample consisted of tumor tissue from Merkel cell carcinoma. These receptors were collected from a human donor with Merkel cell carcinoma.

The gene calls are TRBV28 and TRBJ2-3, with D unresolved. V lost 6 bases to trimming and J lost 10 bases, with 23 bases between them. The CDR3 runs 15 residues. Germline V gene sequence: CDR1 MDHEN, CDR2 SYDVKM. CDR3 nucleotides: TGTGCCAGCAGGGCTCAAGGTAGTGCCCACCGATCGCAGTATTTT. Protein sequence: CASRAQGSAHRSQYF. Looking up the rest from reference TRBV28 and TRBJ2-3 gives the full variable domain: DVKVTQSSRYLVKRTGEKVFLECVQDMDHENMFWYRQDPGLGLRLIYFSYDVKMKEKGDIPEGYSVSREKKERFSLILESASTNQTSMYLCASRAQGSAHRSQYFGPGTRLTVL.

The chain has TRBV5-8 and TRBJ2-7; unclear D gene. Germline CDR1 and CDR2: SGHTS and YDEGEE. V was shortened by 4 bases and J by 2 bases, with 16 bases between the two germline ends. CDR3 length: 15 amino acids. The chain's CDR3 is CASSPPVTHPYEQYF. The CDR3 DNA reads TGTGCCAGCAGCCCCCCGGTCACTCACCCCTACGAGCAGTACTTC.

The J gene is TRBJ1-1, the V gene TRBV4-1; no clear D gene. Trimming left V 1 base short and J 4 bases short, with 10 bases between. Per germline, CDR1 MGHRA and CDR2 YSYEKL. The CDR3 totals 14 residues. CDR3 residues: CASSQVHRSTEAFF. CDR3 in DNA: TGCGCCAGCAGCCAAGTACACCGGTCCACTGAAGCTTTCTTT.

CDR3 in DNA: TGTGCCTGGAGCCTCCTCTCCTATAATTCACCCCTCCACTTT. Translation gives CAWSLLSYNSPLHF. The chain is built from TRBV30 and TRBJ1-6, with D unresolved. This CDR3 is built from 14 residues. V gave up 3 bases and J gave up 0 bases, with 6 bases separating them. Germline-derived CDR1 and CDR2 are GTSNPN and SVGIG (reference sequence).

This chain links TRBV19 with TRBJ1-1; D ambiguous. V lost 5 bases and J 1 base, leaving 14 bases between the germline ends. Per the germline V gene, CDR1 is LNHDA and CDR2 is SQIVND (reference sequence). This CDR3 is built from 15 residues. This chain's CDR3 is CASSGWTKGNTEAFF. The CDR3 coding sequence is TGTGCCAGTAGTGGATGGACCAAGGGGAACACTGAAGCTTTCTTT.

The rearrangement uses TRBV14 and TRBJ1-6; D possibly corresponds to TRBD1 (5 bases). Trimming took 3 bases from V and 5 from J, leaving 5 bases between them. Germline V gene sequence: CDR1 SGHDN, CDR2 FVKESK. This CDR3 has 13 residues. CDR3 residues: CASSQGDNSPLHF. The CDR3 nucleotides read TGTGCCAGCAGCCAGGGGGATAATTCACCCCTCCACTTT.

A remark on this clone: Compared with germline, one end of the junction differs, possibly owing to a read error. The CDR3 loop is CASSLGTGDHEQYF. CDR3 coding DNA: TGTGCTAGCAGCTTAGGGACAGGGGACCACGAGCAGTACTTC. The rearrangement joins TRBV7-7 to TRBJ2-7; TRBD1 aligns across 10 bases. This CDR3 spans 14 amino acids. CDR1 and CDR2 from the germline V gene are SSHAT and FNYEAQ (reference sequence). The variable domain in full, with the rest retrieved from reference TRBV7-7 and TRBJ2-7, is GAGVSQSPRYKVTKRGQDVTLRCDPISSHATLYWYQQALGQGPEFLTYFNYEAQPDKSGLPSDRFSAERPEGSISTLTIQRTEQRDSAMYRCASSLGTGDHEQYFGPGTRLTVT.

The DNA for the CDR3 is TGTGCCACTCAGGAGCTGCCCGGGGAGCTGTTTTTT. This sequence encodes CATQELPGELFF. The chain combines TRBV28 with TRBJ2-2; D remains ambiguous. Trimming took 10 bases from V and 6 from J, leaving 12 bases between them. CDR1 and CDR2 from the germline V gene are MDHEN and SYDVKM. The CDR3 contains 12 residues.

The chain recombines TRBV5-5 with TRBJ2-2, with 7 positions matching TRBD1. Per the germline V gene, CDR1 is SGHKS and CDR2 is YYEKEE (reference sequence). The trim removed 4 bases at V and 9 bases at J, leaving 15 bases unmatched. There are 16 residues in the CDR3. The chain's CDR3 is CASSGPPGQKLRELFF. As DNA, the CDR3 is TGTGCCAGCAGCGGCCCCCCGGGACAGAAGCTCAGGGAGCTGTTTTTT.

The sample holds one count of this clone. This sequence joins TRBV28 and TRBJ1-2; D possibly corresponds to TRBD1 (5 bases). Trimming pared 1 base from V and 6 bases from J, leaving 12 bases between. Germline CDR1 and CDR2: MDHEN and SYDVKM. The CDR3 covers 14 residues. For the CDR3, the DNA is TGTGCCAGCAGTTTATTAGGGGTGTCGAATGGCTACACCTTC. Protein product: CASSLLGVSNGYTF.

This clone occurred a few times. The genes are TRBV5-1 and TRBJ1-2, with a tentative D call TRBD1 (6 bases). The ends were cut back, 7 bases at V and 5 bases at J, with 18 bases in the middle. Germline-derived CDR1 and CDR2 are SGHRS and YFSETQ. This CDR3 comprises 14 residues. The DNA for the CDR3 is TGCGCCAGCTGGCAGGGGCCTACGGGTTATGGCTACACCTTC. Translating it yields CASWQGPTGYGYTF.

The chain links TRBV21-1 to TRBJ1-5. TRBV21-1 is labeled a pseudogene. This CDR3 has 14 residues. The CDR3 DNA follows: TGTGCCAGCAGCACCCCAGCGAGGGATCAGCCCCAGCATTTT. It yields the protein CASSTPARDQPQHF.

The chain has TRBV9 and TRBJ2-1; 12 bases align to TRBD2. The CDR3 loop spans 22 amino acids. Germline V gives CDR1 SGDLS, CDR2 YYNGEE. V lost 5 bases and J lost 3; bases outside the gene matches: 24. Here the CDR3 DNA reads TGTGCCAGCAGTGGACCGGGACAGAGGACTAGCGGGACTAGGAGACGCTACAATGAGCAGTTCTTC. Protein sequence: CASSGPGQRTSGTRRRYNEQFF.

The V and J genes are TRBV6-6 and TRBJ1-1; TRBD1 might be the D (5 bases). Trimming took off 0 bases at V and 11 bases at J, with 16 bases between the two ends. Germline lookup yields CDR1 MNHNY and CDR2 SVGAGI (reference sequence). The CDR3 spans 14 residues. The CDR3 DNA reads TGTGCCAGCAGTTACTCCTGGGGTACAGGTGAGGCTTTCTTT. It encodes CASSYSWGTGEAFF.

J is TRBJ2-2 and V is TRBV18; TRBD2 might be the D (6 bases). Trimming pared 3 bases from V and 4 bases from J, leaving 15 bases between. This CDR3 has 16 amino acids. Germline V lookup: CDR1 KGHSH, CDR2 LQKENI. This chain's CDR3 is CASSPDPGGFTGELFF. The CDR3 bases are TGTGCCAGCTCACCGGACCCCGGGGGTTTCACCGGGGAGCTGTTTTTT.

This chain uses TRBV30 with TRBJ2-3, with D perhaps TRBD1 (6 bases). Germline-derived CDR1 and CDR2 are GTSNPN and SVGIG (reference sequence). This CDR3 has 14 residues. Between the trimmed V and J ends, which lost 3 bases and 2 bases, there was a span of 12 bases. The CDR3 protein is CAWRPTGITDTQYF. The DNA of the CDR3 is TGTGCCTGGAGGCCTACAGGGATCACAGATACGCAGTATTTT.

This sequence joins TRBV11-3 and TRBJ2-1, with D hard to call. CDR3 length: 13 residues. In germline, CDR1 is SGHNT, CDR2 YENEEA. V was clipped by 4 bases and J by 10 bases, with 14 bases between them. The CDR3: CASSSPQQREQFF. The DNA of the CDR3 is TGTGCCAGCAGCTCACCACAGCAGCGCGAGCAGTTCTTC.

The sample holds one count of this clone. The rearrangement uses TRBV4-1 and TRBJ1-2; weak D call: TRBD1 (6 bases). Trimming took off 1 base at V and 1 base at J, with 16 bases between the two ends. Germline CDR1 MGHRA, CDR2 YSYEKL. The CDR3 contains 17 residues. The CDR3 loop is CASSQVGAGGVNYGYTF. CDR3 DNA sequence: TGCGCCAGCAGCCAAGTGGGGGCCGGGGGAGTTAACTATGGCTACACCTTC.

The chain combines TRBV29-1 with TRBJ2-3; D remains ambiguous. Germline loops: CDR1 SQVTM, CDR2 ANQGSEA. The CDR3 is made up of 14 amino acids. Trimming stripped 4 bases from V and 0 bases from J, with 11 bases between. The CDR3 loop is CSVGPTTSTDTQYF. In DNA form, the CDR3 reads TGCAGCGTTGGTCCCACTACCAGCACAGATACGCAGTATTTT.

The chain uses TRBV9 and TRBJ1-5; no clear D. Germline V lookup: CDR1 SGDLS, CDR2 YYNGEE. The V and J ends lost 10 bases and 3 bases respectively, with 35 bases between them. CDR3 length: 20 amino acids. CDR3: CAHQNSRTPRCGFYNQPQHF. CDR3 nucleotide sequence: TGTGCCCACCAGAATAGTAGGACCCCCCGATGCGGGTTTTACAATCAGCCCCAGCATTTT. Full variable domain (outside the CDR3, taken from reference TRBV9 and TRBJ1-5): DSGVTQTPKHLITATGQRVTLRCSPRSGDLSVYWYQQSLDQGLQFLIQYYNGEERAKGNILERFSAQQFPDLHSELNLSSLELGDSALYFCAHQNSRTPRCGFYNQPQHFGDGTRLSIL.

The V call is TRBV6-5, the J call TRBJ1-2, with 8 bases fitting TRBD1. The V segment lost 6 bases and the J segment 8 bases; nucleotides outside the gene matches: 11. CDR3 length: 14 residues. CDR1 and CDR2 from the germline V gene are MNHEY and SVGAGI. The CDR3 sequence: CASRPGQGTGGYTF. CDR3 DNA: TGTGCCAGCAGACCCGGACAGGGAACAGGAGGCTACACCTTC.

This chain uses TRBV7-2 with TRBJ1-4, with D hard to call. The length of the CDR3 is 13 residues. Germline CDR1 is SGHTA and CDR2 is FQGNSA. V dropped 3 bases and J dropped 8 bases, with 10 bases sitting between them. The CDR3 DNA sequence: TGTGCCAGCAGCTTTTTGGTTTGGGAAAAACTGTTTTTT. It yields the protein CASSFLVWEKLFF.

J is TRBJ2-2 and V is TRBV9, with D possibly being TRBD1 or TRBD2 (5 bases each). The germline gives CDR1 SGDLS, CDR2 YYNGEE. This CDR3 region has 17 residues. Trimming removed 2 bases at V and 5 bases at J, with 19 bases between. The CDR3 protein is CASSVGQGAARTGELFF. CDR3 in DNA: TGTGCCAGCAGCGTTGGGCAGGGAGCGGCGAGGACCGGGGAGCTGTTTTTT. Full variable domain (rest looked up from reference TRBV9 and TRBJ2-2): DSGVTQTPKHLITATGQRVTLRCSPRSGDLSVYWYQQSLDQGLQFLIQYYNGEERAKGNILERFSAQQFPDLHSELNLSSLELGDSALYFCASSVGQGAARTGELFFGEGSRLTVL.

The CDR3 reads CASSLDAGRYETQYF. CDR3 in DNA: TGTGCCAGCAGCTTAGATGCAGGGCGGTACGAGACCCAGTACTTC. The chain combines TRBV7-2 with TRBJ2-5, with D tentatively TRBD1 (5 bases). Trimming removed 1 base from V and 5 bases from J, with 14 bases in between. The germline gives CDR1 SGHTA, CDR2 FQGNSA. The CDR3 covers 15 residues.

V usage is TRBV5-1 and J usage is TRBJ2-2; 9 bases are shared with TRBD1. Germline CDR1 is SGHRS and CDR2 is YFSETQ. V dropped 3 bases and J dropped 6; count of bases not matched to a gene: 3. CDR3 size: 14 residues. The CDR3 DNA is TGCGCCAGCAGCTCCCGGACAGGGGCCGGGGAGCTGTTTTTT. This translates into CASSSRTGAGELFF.

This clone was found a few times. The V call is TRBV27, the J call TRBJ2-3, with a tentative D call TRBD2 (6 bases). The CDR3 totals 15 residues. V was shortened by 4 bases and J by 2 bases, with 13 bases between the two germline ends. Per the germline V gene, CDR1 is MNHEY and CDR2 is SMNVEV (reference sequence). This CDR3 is CASSSYSGSTDTQYF. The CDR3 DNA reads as TGTGCCAGCAGTTCCTATAGCGGATCCACAGATACGCAGTATTTT.

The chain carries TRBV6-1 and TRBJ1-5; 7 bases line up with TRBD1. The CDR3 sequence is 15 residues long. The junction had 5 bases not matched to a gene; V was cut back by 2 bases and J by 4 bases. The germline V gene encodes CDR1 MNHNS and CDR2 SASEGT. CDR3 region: CASSESRQGNQPQHF. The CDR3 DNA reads TGTGCCAGCAGTGAATCCCGACAGGGTAATCAGCCCCAGCATTTT.

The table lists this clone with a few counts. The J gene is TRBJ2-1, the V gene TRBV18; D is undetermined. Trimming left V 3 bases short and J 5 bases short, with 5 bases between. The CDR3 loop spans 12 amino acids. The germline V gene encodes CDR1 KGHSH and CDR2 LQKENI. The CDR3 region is CASSPVDNEQFF. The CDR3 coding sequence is TGTGCCAGCTCACCGGTTGACAATGAGCAGTTCTTC. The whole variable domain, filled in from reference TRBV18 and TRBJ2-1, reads NAGVMQNPRHLVRRRGQEARLRCSPMKGHSHVYWYRQLPEEGLKFMVYLQKENIIDESGMPKERFSAEFPKEGPSILRIQQVVRGDSAAYFCASSPVDNEQFFGPGTRLTVL.

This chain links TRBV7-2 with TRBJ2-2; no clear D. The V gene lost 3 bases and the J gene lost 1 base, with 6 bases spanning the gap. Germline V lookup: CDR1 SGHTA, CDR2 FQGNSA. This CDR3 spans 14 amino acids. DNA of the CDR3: TGTGCCAGCAGCTTTTTAAGGAACACCGGGGAGCTGTTTTTT. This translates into CASSFLRNTGELFF. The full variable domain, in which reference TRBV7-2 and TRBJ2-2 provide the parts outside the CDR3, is GAGVSQSPSNKVTEKGKDVELRCDPISGHTALYWYRQSLGQGLEFLIYFQGNSAPDKSGLPSDRFSAERTGGSVSTLTIQRTQQEDSAVYLCASSFLRNTGELFFGEGSRLTVL.

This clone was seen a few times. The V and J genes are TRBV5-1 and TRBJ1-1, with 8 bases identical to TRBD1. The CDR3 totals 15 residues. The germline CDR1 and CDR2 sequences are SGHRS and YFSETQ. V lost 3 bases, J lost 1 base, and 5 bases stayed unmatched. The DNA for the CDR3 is TGCGCCAGCAGCTCCTATGACAGGGGGAACACTGAAGCTTTCTTT. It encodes CASSSYDRGNTEAFF. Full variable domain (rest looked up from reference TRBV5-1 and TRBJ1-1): KAGVTQTPRYLIKTRGQQVTLSCSPISGHRSVSWYQQTPGQGLQFLFEYFSETQRNKGNFPGRFSGRQFSNSRSEMNVSTLELGDSALYLCASSSYDRGNTEAFFGQGTRLTVV.

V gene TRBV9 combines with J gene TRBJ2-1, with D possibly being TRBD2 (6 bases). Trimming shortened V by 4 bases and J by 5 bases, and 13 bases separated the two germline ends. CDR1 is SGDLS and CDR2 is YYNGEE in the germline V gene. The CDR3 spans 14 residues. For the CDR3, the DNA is TGTGCCAGCAGCCTGTCGGGAGCGGACAATGAGCAGTTCTTC. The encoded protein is CASSLSGADNEQFF.

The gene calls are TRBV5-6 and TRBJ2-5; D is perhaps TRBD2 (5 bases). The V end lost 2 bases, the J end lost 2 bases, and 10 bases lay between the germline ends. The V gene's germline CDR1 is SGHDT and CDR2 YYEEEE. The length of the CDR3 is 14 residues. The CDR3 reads CASSFPGRQETQYF. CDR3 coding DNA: TGTGCCAGCAGCTTTCCGGGAAGACAAGAGACCCAGTACTTC.